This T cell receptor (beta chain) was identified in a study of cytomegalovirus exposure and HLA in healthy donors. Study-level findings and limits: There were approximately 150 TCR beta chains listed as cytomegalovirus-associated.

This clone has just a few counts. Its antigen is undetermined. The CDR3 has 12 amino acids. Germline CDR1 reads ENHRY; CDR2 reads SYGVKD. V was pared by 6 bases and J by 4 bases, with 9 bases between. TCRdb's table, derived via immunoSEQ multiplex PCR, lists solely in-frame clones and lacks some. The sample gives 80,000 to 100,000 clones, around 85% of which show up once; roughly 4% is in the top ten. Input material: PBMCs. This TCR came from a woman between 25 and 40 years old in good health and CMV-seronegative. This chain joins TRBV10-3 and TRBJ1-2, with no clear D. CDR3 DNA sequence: TGTGCCATCAGCTCGGGAGTCTATGGCTACACCTTC. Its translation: CAISSGVYGYTF.